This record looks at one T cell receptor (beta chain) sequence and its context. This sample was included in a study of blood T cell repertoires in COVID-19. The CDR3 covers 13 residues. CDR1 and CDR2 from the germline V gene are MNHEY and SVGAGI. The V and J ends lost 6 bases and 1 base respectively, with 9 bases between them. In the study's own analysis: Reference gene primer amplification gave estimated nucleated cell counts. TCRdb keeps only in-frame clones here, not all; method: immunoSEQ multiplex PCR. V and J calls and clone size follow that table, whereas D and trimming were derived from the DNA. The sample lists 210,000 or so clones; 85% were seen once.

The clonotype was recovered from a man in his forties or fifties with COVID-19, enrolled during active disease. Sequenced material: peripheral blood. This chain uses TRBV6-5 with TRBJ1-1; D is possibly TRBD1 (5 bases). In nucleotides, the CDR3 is TGTGCCAGCAGGAGACAGCCGAACACTGAAGCTTTCTTT. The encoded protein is CASRRQPNTEAFF.